This T cell receptor (beta chain) was identified during a study of CD8+CD57+ T cells in acquired aplastic anemia (dated by TCRdb to between 2017 and 2018). For context, the study as a whole: A mean of approximately 3 ug of DNA, ranging from roughly 0.19 to 27.4 ug, was extracted from sorted CD4+ and CD8+ cells. The paper's findings and limits, for the study overall: Patients and healthy controls showed no significant difference in CD8+ Simpson's diversity (P=0.060). Around 28 CD8+ CDR3 sequences were found to be shared between patients and controls, but these sequences appeared to be highly expressed in patients and within the immunodominant clones of the patients.

This clonotype appeared once. Its antigen remains undetermined. The junction and the germline gene differ at one end; a read error may be behind it. TCR beta VDJ combination and CDR3 sequence profiling used genomic DNA as the template. TCR repertoire sequencing was run on an Illumina HiSeq 2000. Per the original workflow: Repertoires were assessed using TRBV/TRBJ rearrangement plots, CDR3 size and DJ length profiles, and Simpson's diversity index. The immunodominant clone was defined as the most abundant DNA sequence in deep sequencing data. CDR3 amino acid sequences were screened for sharing across subjects and compared with published repertoires and the VDJdb database. TCRdb's own reprocessing of the public reads used fastp at Q25 and MiXCR and kept productive beta chains. When rows share a CDR3 protein, they turn into one entry using the most common DNA and genes. V and J calls and clone size were set by TCRdb, not the authors. The sample records approximately 190,000 distinct CDR3 sequences, 64% of which are singletons. The ten top clones hold about half of the sample.

Reading the germline V gene gives CDR1 SGHDT and CDR2 YYEEEE. There are 16 amino acids in the CDR3, from cysteine to phenylalanine inclusive. Only the CDR3 DNA is retained, 48 bases long and in frame from the first base. In this study, sorted CD4+ and CD8+ T cells from the blood of healthy subjects and of severe aplastic anemia patients had their TCR repertoires deep-sequenced. Ficoll-Paque density gradient centrifugation was used to isolate peripheral blood mononuclear cells. Before DNA extraction, CD4+ and CD8+ T cells were sorted by FACS or by magnetic beads. The chain uses TRBV5-6 and TRBJ2-7; the D gene is perhaps TRBD2, from 6 matching bases. Sequenced material: sorted CD4+, CD8+, or CD8+CD57+ T cells (not recorded which) from PBMCs. The TCR comes from a human donor with severe aplastic anemia or a healthy control (not recorded which). The CDR3: CASSSGLEGKDCEQYF. In nucleotide form, the sequence is TGTGCTAGCAGCTCCGGATTGGAGGGCAAAGACTGCGAGCAGTACTTC.